These T cell receptor beta chains were read from a single sample in a study of blood T cell repertoires in COVID-19. Method: immunoSEQ multiplex PCR; TCRdb's copy keeps in-frame clones and lacks some. The table shows about 210,000 clones, with approximately 86% occurring only once. Sequencing was carried out using PBMCs or T cells enriched from blood (not recorded which). These receptors all come from a woman aged 40 to 49 in a cohort exposed to, infected with or recovered from COVID-19 (not recorded which). Both conserved end residues are part of each CDR3. A D gene is named only where the DNA matches it firmly.

d_gene: NA
j_gene: TRBJ1-2
v_gene: TRBV5-6
CDR3aa: CASSLLLVNYGYTF

d_gene: TRBD2
j_gene: TRBJ2-7
v_gene: TRBV4-1
CDR3aa: CASSQDYSGGVWEQYF

d_gene: TRBD1
j_gene: TRBJ1-2
v_gene: TRBV24-1
CDR3aa: CATSDAGTGGPYNYGYTF

d_gene: TRBD2
j_gene: TRBJ2-3
v_gene: TRBV30
CDR3aa: CAWSPRGSPTDTQYF

d_gene: TRBD2
j_gene: TRBJ2-3
v_gene: TRBV27
CDR3aa: CASSLLSSGGANTQYF

d_gene: NA
j_gene: TRBJ2-3
v_gene: TRBV4-1
CDR3aa: CASSQEARRLHTQYF

d_gene: NA
j_gene: TRBJ1-1
v_gene: TRBV12-3/TRBV12-4
CDR3aa: CASRVTVAFF

d_gene: TRBD1
j_gene: TRBJ1-2
v_gene: TRBV4-2
CDR3aa: CASSQATGTGGSGYTF

d_gene: NA
j_gene: TRBJ1-2
v_gene: TRBV7-9
CDR3aa: CASSLEVWTVNYGYTF

d_gene: NA
j_gene: TRBJ2-1
v_gene: TRBV14
CDR3aa: CASSQDRNEQFF

d_gene: NA
j_gene: TRBJ1-5
v_gene: TRBV6-5
CDR3aa: CASSYVAVDQPQHF

d_gene: TRBD2
j_gene: TRBJ2-7
v_gene: TRBV5-4
CDR3aa: CASSSQREGRYEQYF

d_gene: TRBD2
j_gene: TRBJ2-1
v_gene: TRBV27
CDR3aa: CASSPGTSGGDYNEQFF

d_gene: TRBD2
j_gene: TRBJ2-1
v_gene: TRBV6-5
CDR3aa: CASQLAGGNEQFF

d_gene: TRBD1
j_gene: TRBJ1-1
v_gene: TRBV13
CDR3aa: CASSSRGPRATEAFF

d_gene: NA
j_gene: TRBJ1-5
v_gene: TRBV9
CDR3aa: CASSVGSDQPQHF

d_gene: TRBD1
j_gene: TRBJ2-1
v_gene: TRBV19
CDR3aa: CASSGGTGGREQFF

d_gene: NA
j_gene: TRBJ2-7
v_gene: TRBV2
CDR3aa: CASSDRLTYEQYF

d_gene: TRBD2
j_gene: TRBJ2-5
v_gene: TRBV2
CDR3aa: CASGLAGGRETQYF

d_gene: NA
j_gene: TRBJ2-7
v_gene: TRBV28
CDR3aa: CASSAGNLEQYF

d_gene: NA
j_gene: TRBJ1-2
v_gene: TRBV5-1
CDR3aa: CASSSRQGSYGYTF

d_gene: NA
j_gene: TRBJ1-5
v_gene: TRBV9
CDR3aa: CASSGGGGNQPQHF

d_gene: NA
j_gene: TRBJ1-3
v_gene: TRBV11-2
CDR3aa: CASSLEAVFSGNTIYF

d_gene: NA
j_gene: TRBJ2-1
v_gene: TRBV4-1
CDR3aa: CASSQDEGSYNEQFF

d_gene: NA
j_gene: TRBJ1-1
v_gene: TRBV28
CDR3aa: CASSMRWTEAFF

d_gene: NA
j_gene: TRBJ1-1
v_gene: TRBV19
CDR3aa: CASSIVQGEAFF

d_gene: TRBD1
j_gene: TRBJ2-7
v_gene: TRBV28
CDR3aa: CASSSGTGFPYEQYF

d_gene: NA
j_gene: TRBJ2-5
v_gene: TRBV20-1
CDR3aa: CSASVRQETQYF

d_gene: TRBD2
j_gene: TRBJ2-2
v_gene: TRBV19
CDR3aa: CASSPSSGVNTGELFF

d_gene: TRBD1
j_gene: TRBJ1-1
v_gene: TRBV6-6
CDR3aa: CASSNPQGLNTEAFF

d_gene: NA
j_gene: TRBJ1-4
v_gene: TRBV7-8
CDR3aa: CASSKSLQGTKLFF

d_gene: TRBD1
j_gene: TRBJ2-7
v_gene: TRBV19
CDR3aa: CASSRDRDMEQYF